This entry describes one TCR beta chain. CDR3 length: 15 amino acids. The germline gives CDR1 MDHEN, CDR2 SYDVKM. Trimming removed 4 bases from V and 5 bases from J, with 17 bases in between. This record comes from a study of shared clonotypes between healthy human individuals. Assay used: immunoSEQ multiplex PCR; TCRdb lists only in-frame clones, some missing. The sample contains approximately 2.3 million clones, approximately 95% of which appear only once. Sequencing input: naive CD4+ T cells from PBMCs. Subset meaning: CD45RA+ positively selected. The gene calls are TRBV28 and TRBJ1-1; D perhaps matches TRBD1 (6 bases). This receptor was obtained from a man aged 18 to 29 in good health. Some clones in this sample may be carry-over from other donors' samples. The CDR3 DNA reads TGTGCCAGCAGTTACCAACGCTCAGGGGCGACTGAAGCTTTCTTT. Translated, it gives CASSYQRSGATEAFF. The variable domain in full, with the rest retrieved from reference TRBV28 and TRBJ1-1, is DVKVTQSSRYLVKRTGEKVFLECVQDMDHENMFWYRQDPGLGLRLIYFSYDVKMKEKGDIPEGYSVSREKKERFSLILESASTNQTSMYLCASSYQRSGATEAFFGQGTRLTVV.